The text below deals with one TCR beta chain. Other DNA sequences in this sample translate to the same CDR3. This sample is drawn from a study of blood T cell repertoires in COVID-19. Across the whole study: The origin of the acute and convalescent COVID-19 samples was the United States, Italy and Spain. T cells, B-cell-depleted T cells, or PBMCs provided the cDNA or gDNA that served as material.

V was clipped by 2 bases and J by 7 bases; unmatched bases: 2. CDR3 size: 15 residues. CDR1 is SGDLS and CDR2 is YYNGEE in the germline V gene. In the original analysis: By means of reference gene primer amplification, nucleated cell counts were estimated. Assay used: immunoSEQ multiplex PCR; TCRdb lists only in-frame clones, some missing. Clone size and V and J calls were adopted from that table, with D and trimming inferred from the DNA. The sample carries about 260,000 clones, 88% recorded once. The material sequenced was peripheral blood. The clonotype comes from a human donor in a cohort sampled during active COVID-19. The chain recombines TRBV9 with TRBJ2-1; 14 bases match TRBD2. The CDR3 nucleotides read TGTGCCAGCAGCGTCGGGACTAGCGGGAGTAATGAGCAGTTCTTC. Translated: CASSVGTSGSNEQFF.